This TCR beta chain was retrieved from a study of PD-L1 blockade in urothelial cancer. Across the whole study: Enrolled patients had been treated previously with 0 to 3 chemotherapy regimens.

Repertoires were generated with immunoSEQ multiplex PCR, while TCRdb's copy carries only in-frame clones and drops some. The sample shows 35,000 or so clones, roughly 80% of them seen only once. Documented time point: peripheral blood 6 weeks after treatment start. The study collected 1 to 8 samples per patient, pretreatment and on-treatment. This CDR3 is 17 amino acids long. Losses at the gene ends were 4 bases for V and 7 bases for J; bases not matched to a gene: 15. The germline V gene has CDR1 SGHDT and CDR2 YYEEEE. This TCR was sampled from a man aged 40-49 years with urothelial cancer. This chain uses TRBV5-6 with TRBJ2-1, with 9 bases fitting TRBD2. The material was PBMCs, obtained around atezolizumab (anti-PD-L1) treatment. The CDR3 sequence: CASSQTLAGAPRNEQFF. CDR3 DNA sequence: TGTGCCAGCAGCCAGACCTTAGCGGGAGCCCCGCGGAATGAGCAGTTCTTC. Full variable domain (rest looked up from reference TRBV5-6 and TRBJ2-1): DAGVTQSPTHLIKTRGQQVTLRCSPKSGHDTVSWYQQALGQGPQFIFQYYEEEERQRGNFPDRFSGHQFPNYSSELNVNALLLGDSALYLCASSQTLAGAPRNEQFFGPGTRLTVL.